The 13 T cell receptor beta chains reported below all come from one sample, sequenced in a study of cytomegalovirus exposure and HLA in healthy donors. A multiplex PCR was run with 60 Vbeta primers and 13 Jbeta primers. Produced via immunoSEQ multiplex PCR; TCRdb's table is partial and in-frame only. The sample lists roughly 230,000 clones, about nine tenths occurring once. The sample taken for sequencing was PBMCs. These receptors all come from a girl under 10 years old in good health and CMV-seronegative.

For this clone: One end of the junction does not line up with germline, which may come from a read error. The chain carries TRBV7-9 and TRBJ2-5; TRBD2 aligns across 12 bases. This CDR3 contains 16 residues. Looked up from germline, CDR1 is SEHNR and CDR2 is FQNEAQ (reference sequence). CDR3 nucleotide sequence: TGTTCCAGCAGCTTAGGCTCGACTAGCGGGAGAGAGACCCAGTACTTC. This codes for CSSSLGSTSGRETQYF.

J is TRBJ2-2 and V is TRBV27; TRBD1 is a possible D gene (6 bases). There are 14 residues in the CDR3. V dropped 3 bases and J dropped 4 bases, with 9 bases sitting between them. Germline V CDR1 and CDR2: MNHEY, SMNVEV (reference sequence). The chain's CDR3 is CASSLHRVTGELFF. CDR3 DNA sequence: TGTGCCAGCAGTTTGCACAGGGTCACCGGGGAGCTGTTTTTT.

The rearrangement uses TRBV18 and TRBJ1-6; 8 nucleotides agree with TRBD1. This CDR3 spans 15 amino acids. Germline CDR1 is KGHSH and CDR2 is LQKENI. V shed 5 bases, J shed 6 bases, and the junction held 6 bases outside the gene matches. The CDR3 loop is CASSSSGGSNSPLHF. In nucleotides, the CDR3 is TGTGCCAGCTCATCATCAGGGGGCTCTAATTCACCCCTCCACTTT.

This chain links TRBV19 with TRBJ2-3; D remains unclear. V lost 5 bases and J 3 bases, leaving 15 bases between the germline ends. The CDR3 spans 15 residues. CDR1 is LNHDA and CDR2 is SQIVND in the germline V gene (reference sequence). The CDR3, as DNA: TGTGCCAGTAGTCCTCCGGGTTCGTGGACAGATACGCAGTATTTT. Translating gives CASSPPGSWTDTQYF.

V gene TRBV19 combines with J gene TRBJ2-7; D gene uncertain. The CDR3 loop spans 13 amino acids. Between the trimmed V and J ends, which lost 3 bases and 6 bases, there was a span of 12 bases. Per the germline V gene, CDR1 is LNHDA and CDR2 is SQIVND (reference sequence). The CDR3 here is CASSMVQQGEQYF. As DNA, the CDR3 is TGTGCCAGTAGTATGGTACAGCAAGGCGAGCAGTACTTC. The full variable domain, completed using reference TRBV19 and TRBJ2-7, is DGGITQSPKYLFRKEGQNVTLSCEQNLNHDAMYWYRQDPGQGLRLIYYSQIVNDFQKGDIAEGYSVSREKKESFPLTVTSAQKNPTAFYLCASSMVQQGEQYFGPGTRLTVT.

The CDR3 sequence is CASKLDRGGETQYF. The CDR3 DNA follows: TGTGCCAGCAAACTGGACAGGGGTGGGGAGACCCAGTACTTC. The V and J genes are TRBV6-1 and TRBJ2-5; 9 bases are a match to TRBD1. The length of the CDR3 is 14 residues. Per germline, CDR1 MNHNS and CDR2 SASEGT. J lost 5 bases, V lost 7 bases, and 8 bases had no gene match.

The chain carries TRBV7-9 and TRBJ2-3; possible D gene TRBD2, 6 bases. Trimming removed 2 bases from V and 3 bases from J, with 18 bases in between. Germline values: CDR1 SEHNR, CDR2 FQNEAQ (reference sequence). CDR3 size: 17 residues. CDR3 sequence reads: CASSLLFGTVLTDTQYF. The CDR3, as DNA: TGTGCCAGCAGCTTACTTTTTGGGACTGTTCTGACAGATACGCAGTATTTT.

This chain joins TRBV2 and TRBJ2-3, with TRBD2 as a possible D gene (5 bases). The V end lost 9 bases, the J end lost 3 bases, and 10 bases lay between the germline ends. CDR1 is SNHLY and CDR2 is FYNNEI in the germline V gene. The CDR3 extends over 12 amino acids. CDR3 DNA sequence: TGTGCCAGTCTTGGGAGTACAGATACGCAGTATTTT. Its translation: CASLGSTDTQYF.

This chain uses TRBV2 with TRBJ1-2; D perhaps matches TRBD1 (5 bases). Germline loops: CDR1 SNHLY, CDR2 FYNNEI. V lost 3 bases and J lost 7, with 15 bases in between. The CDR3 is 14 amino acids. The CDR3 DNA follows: TGTGCCAGCAGTGAGGGGGGAAGAATGGGTGGCTACACCTTC. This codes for CASSEGGRMGGYTF.

This chain's CDR3 is CASSNGTSGLTGELFF. The DNA of the CDR3 is TGTGCCAGCAGCAATGGGACTAGCGGTCTGACCGGGGAGCTGTTTTTT. The chain combines TRBV21-1 with TRBJ2-2; the table's D call TRBD2 went unverified against the DNA. TRBV21-1 is described as a pseudogene. There are 16 residues in the CDR3.

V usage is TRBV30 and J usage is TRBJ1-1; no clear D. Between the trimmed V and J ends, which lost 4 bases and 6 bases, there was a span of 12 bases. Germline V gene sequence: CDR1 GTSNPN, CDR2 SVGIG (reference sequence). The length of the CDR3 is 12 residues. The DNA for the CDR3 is TGTGCCTGGACAAAAGTATCGGCTGAAGCTTTCTTT. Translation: CAWTKVSAEAFF.

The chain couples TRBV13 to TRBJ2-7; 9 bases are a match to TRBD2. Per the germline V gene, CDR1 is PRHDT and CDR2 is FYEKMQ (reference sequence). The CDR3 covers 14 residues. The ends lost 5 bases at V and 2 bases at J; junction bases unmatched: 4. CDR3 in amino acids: CASSAGLATYEQYF. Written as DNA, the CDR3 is TGTGCCAGCAGCGCGGGACTAGCCACCTACGAGCAGTACTTC.

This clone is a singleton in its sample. CDR3 coding DNA: TGCGCCAGCAGCCAAGGCGAGGTTGGGGCTGACCTATATGGCTACACCTTC. Translated, it gives CASSQGEVGADLYGYTF. The chain has TRBV4-1 and TRBJ1-2; a possible D gene is TRBD1 (5 bases). The ends were cut back, 1 base at V and 5 bases at J, with 20 bases in the middle. CDR1 is MGHRA and CDR2 is YSYEKL in the germline V gene. This CDR3 has 17 amino acids.